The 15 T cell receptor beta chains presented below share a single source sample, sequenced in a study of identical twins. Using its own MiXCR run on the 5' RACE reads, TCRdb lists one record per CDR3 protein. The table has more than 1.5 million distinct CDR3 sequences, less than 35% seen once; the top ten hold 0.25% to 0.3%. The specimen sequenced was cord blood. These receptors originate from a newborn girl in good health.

The CDR3 DNA reads TGTGCCAGCAGTGAACGGCCCACTAGCACAGATACGCAGTATTTT. Translating it yields CASSERPTSTDTQYF. The chain employs TRBV6-1 and TRBJ2-3; D is unresolved. The germline CDR1 and CDR2 sequences are MNHNS and SASEGT. V was cut by 2 bases and J by 0 bases, with 9 bases left in between. This CDR3 region has 15 residues.

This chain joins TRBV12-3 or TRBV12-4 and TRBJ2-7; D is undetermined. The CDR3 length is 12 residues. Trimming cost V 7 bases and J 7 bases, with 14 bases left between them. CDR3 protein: CASTRSYNEQYF. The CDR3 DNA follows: TGTGCCAGCACCCGCTCTTACAATGAGCAGTACTTC.

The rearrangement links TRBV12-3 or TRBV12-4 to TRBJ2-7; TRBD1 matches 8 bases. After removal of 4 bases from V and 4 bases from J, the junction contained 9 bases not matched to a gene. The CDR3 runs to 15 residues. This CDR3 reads CASSSTGGPLYEQYF. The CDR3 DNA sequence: TGTGCCAGCAGTTCCACAGGGGGTCCCCTTTACGAGCAGTACTTC.

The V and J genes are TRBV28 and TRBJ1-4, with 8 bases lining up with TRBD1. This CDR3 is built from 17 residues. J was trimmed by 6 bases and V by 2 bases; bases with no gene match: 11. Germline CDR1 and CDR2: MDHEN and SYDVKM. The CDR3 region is CASSLVPDRARDEKLFF. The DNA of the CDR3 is TGTGCCAGCAGTTTAGTTCCGGACAGGGCACGAGATGAAAAACTGTTTTTT.

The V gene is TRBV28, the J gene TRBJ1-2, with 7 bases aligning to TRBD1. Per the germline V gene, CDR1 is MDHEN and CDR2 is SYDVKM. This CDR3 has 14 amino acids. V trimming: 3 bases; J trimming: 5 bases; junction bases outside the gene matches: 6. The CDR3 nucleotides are TGTGCCAGCAGTTTTCTTCCGGGACAGTATGGCTACACCTTC. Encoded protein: CASSFLPGQYGYTF.

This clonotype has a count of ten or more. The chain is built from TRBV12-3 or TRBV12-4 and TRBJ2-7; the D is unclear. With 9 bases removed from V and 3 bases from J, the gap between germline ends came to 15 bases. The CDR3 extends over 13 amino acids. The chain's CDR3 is CASGVALDYEQYF. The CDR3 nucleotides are TGTGCCAGTGGGGTCGCTTTAGACTACGAGCAGTACTTC.

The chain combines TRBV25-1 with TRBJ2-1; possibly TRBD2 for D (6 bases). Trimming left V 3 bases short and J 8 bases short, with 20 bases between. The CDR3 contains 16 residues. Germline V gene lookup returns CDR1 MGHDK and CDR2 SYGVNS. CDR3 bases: TGTGCCAGCAGTGACCCTAAACGGAGGGCCCGGCATGAGCAGTTCTTC. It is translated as CASSDPKRRARHEQFF.

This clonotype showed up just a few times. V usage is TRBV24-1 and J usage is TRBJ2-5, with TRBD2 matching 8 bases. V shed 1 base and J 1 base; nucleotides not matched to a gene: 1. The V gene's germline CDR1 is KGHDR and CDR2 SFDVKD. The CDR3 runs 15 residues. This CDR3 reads CATSDFRGGQETQYF. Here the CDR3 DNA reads TGTGCCACCAGTGATTTTCGGGGGGGCCAAGAGACCCAGTACTTC.

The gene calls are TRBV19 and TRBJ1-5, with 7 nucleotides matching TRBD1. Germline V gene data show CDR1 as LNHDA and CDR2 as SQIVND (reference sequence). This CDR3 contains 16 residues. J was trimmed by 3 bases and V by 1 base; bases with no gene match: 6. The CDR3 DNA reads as TGTGCCAGTAGTATAGCGGCAGGGGGGACCAATCAGCCCCAGCATTTT. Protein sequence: CASSIAAGGTNQPQHF.

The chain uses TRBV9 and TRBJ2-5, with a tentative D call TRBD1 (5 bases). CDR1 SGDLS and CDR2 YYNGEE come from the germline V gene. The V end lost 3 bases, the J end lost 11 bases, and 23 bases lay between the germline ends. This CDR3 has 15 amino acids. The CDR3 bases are TGTGCCAGCAGCGAGGCCCTTTACAGGATCAATGAGCAGTACTTC. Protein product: CASSEALYRINEQYF.

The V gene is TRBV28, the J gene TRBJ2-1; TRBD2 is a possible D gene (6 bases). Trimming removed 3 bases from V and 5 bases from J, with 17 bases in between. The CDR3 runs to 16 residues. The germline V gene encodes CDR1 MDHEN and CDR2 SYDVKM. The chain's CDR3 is CASSFPGSRKNNEQFF. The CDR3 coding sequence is TGTGCCAGCAGTTTTCCCGGGAGCAGAAAAAACAATGAGCAGTTCTTC.

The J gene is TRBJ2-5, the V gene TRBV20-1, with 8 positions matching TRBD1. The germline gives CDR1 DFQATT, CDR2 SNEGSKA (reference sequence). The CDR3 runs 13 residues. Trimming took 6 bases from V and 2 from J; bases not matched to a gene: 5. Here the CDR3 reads CSALHRGQETQYF. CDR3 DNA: TGCAGTGCCCTACACAGGGGGCAAGAGACCCAGTACTTC.

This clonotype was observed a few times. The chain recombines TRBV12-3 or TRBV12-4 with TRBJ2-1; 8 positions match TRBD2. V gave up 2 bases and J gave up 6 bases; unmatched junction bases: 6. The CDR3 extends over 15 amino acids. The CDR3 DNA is TGTGCCAGCAGTTTAACGGGGGGGCGAATCAATGAGCAGTTCTTC. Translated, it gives CASSLTGGRINEQFF.

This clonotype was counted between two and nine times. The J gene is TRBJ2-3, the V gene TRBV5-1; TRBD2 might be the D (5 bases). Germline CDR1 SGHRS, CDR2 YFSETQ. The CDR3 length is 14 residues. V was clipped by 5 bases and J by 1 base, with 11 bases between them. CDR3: CASRRLARTDTQYF. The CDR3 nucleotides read TGCGCCAGCAGGAGGCTAGCCCGCACAGATACGCAGTATTTT.

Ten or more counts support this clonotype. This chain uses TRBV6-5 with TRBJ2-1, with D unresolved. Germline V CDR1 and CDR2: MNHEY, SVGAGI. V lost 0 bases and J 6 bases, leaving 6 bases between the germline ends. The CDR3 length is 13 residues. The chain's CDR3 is CASSYSMGNEQFF. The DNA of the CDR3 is TGTGCCAGCAGTTACTCAATGGGCAATGAGCAGTTCTTC.